This TCR beta chain was sequenced during a study of blood T cell repertoires in COVID-19. Overall study context: Samples of COVID-19 (acute and convalescent) were obtained from the United States, Italy and Spain. The cDNA or gDNA used as material had been derived from T cells, B-cell-depleted T cells, or PBMCs.

In the source study's methods: Reference gene primer amplification gave estimated nucleated cell counts. TCRdb keeps only in-frame clones here, not all; method: immunoSEQ multiplex PCR. V, J and clone size are those of that table, while D and trimming were read from the DNA. Among about half a million clones, 80% to 90% were seen once, and the ten largest hold roughly 3.2%. V gave up 1 base and J gave up 3 bases, with 13 bases separating them. Germline CDR1 reads LGHNA; CDR2 reads YNFKEQ. The CDR3 is 16 residues long. This rearrangement joins TRBV4-2 to TRBJ1-3; D perhaps matches TRBD1 (5 bases). This clonotype was obtained from a human donor in a cohort sampled during active COVID-19. The specimen was peripheral blood. In DNA, the CDR3 is TGTGCCAGCAGCCAAGTAGAGGGGAGGGTTGGAAACACCATATATTTT. Its protein product is CASSQVEGRVGNTIYF.